A single sample gave rise to the 8 T cell receptor beta chains below, sequenced in a study of shared clonotypes between healthy human individuals. The naive CD8 fraction comprised CD45RO-negative cells positively selected for CCR7 and excluded terminally differentiated effector memory CD45RA+ cells. Libraries were prepared by immunoSEQ multiplex PCR; TCRdb keeps only in-frame clonotypes and omits some of them. The sample carries hundreds of thousands of clones, 95% to 96% recorded once. Specimen: naive CD8+ T cells sorted from blood. The receptors come from a woman in her twenties or thirties in good health.

This sequence joins TRBV5-1 and TRBJ1-1; possibly TRBD1 for D (5 bases). This CDR3 spans 15 amino acids. The V end lost 2 bases, the J end lost 3 bases, and 14 bases lay between the germline ends. Germline V gene sequence: CDR1 SGHRS, CDR2 YFSETQ. The CDR3 sequence: CASSFGVRDDTEAFF. The CDR3 DNA follows: TGCGCCAGCAGCTTTGGGGTCAGGGACGACACTGAAGCTTTCTTT.

The V gene is TRBV11-2, the J gene TRBJ2-7; 11 bases are shared with TRBD2. The CDR3 length is 14 residues. Trimming took 5 bases from V and 3 from J; bases not matched to a gene: 3. Germline loops: CDR1 SGHAT, CDR2 FQNNGV. The CDR3 DNA reads as TGTGCCAGCAGCCCGGGACTAGCGGTCTACGAGCAGTACTTC. Its translation: CASSPGLAVYEQYF. The complete variable domain, with remaining parts taken from reference TRBV11-2 and TRBJ2-7, reads EAGVAQSPRYKIIEKRQSVAFWCNPISGHATLYWYQQILGQGPKLLIQFQNNGVVDDSQLPKDRFSAERLKGVDSTLKIQPAKLEDSAVYLCASSPGLAVYEQYFGPGTRLTVT.

In this sample, this clone turned up once. J is TRBJ1-1 and V is TRBV29-1, with D unclear. The CDR3 contains 11 residues. The germline V and J ends were trimmed by 3 bases and 1 base, with 3 bases remaining between them. Germline V gene data show CDR1 as SQVTM and CDR2 as ANQGSEA. CDR3: CSVEENTEAFF. In nucleotides, the CDR3 is TGCAGCGTTGAGGAGAACACTGAAGCTTTCTTT. Complete variable domain (other parts from reference TRBV29-1 and TRBJ1-1): SAVISQKPSRDICQRGTSLTIQCQVDSQVTMMFWYRQQPGQSLTLIATANQGSEATYESGFVIDKFPISRPNLTFSTLTVSNMSPEDSSIYLCSVEENTEAFFGQGTRLTVV.

This chain connects TRBV9 to TRBJ2-7; D not resolved. The CDR3 is 14 amino acids. V shed 0 bases and J shed 0 bases, with 7 bases lying between them. Germline CDR1 reads SGDLS; CDR2 reads YYNGEE. CDR3 in amino acids: CASSVGFSSYEQYF. The CDR3 DNA follows: TGTGCCAGCAGCGTAGGGTTTAGCTCCTACGAGCAGTACTTC.

This chain connects TRBV5-6 to TRBJ1-1; possibly TRBD1 for D (5 bases). The V gene's germline CDR1 is SGHDT and CDR2 YYEEEE. The CDR3 runs 13 residues. V was trimmed by 6 bases and J by 2 bases, leaving 11 bases between them. This chain's CDR3 is CASTWGGNTEAFF. In nucleotides, the CDR3 is TGTGCCAGCACTTGGGGGGGAAACACTGAAGCTTTCTTT.

This chain joins TRBV28 and TRBJ2-1; weak D call: TRBD2 (5 bases). Trimming stripped 1 base from V and 3 bases from J, with 13 bases between. CDR3 length: 16 amino acids. The germline V gene encodes CDR1 MDHEN and CDR2 SYDVKM. CDR3 protein: CASSLLASLFYNEQFF. The CDR3 DNA is TGTGCCAGCAGTTTATTGGCTAGCCTATTCTACAATGAGCAGTTCTTC.

The CDR3: CASIHFTNTEAFF. In DNA form, the CDR3 reads TGTGCCAGCATCCATTTCACGAACACTGAAGCTTTCTTT. V usage is TRBV11-2 and J usage is TRBJ1-1; no reliable D call. V lost 7 bases and J 1 base, leaving 10 bases between the germline ends. CDR3 length: 13 amino acids. From germline, CDR1 is SGHAT and CDR2 FQNNGV.

The chain uses TRBV5-1 and TRBJ1-1, with D tentatively TRBD1 (6 bases). This CDR3 comprises 15 residues. The germline V gene has CDR1 SGHRS and CDR2 YFSETQ. The V end lost 4 bases, the J end lost 1 base, and 14 bases lay between the germline ends. The CDR3 reads CASSPRGGGNTEAFF. The CDR3 nucleotides read TGCGCCAGCAGCCCGCGAGGGGGAGGGAACACTGAAGCTTTCTTT. The variable domain in full, with the rest retrieved from reference TRBV5-1 and TRBJ1-1, is KAGVTQTPRYLIKTRGQQVTLSCSPISGHRSVSWYQQTPGQGLQFLFEYFSETQRNKGNFPGRFSGRQFSNSRSEMNVSTLELGDSALYLCASSPRGGGNTEAFFGQGTRLTVV.